The 23 T cell receptor beta chains given below trace back to one sample, sequenced in a study of shared clonotypes between healthy human individuals. The protocol was immunoSEQ multiplex PCR, while the TCRdb copy is restricted to in-frame clones and leaves out a portion. The sample includes 850,000 to 1,200,000 clones, about 76% seen only once; the top ten take approximately 1.5%. The sequenced sample consisted of memory CD4+ T cells sorted from blood. Described subset: CD45RA-negative fraction. The receptors shown here come from a man younger than 30 in good health.

This clone has more than one count but fewer than ten. This sequence joins TRBV28 and TRBJ2-6; the D is unclear. The CDR3 spans 15 residues. Germline CDR1 reads MDHEN; CDR2 reads SYDVKM. V was clipped by 4 bases and J by 5 bases, with 12 bases between them. CDR3 sequence reads: CASSSTSMRANVLTF. CDR3 sequence (DNA): TGTGCCAGCAGTTCGACATCAATGCGGGCCAACGTCCTGACTTTC.

The chain combines TRBV10-1 with TRBJ2-1; D is unresolved. V lost 3 bases and J 1 base, leaving 7 bases between the germline ends. CDR1 is WNHNN, CDR2 SYGVQD, per germline (reference sequence). The CDR3 is 14 amino acids. The CDR3 coding sequence is TGCGCCAGCAGTGAAACAAGTTCCTACAATGAGCAGTTCTTC. This sequence encodes CASSETSSYNEQFF.

The chain links TRBV13 to TRBJ2-4; tentatively, D is TRBD1 (6 bases). In germline, CDR1 is PRHDT, CDR2 FYEKMQ (reference sequence). The CDR3 length is 14 residues. Between the trimmed V and J ends, which lost 5 bases and 3 bases, there was a span of 11 bases. DNA for the CDR3: TGTGCCAGCAGCCCCCGAGGGGGCAAAAACATTCAGTACTTC. Amino acids: CASSPRGGKNIQYF.

The rearrangement joins TRBV7-6 to TRBJ1-6; D is uncertain. V was cut by 1 base and J by 8 bases, with 6 bases left in between. The CDR3 spans 13 residues. Per the germline V gene, CDR1 is SGHVS and CDR2 is FNYEAQ. CDR3 DNA sequence: TGTGCCAGCAGCTTAGAAGTCGATTCACCCCTCCACTTT. It translates to CASSLEVDSPLHF. Looking up the rest from reference TRBV7-6 and TRBJ1-6 gives the full variable domain: GAGVSQSPRYKVTKRGQDVALRCDPISGHVSLYWYRQALGQGPEFLTYFNYEAQQDKSGLPNDRFSAERPEGSISTLTIQRTEQRDSAMYRCASSLEVDSPLHFGNGTRLTVT.

This chain joins TRBV5-6 and TRBJ1-5; D gene unclear. CDR1 and CDR2 from the germline V gene are SGHDT and YYEEEE. V was trimmed by 4 bases and J by 0 bases, leaving 8 bases between them. The CDR3 runs to 14 residues. Here the CDR3 DNA reads TGTGCCAGCAGCCTGGCAGTTAGCAATCAGCCCCAGCATTTT. Translation gives CASSLAVSNQPQHF.

The rearrangement joins TRBV5-1 to TRBJ2-6, with TRBD2 as a possible D gene (5 bases). The V end was cut by 5 bases, the J end by 1 base, with 7 bases between. CDR3 length equals 14 residues. Germline V gives CDR1 SGHRS, CDR2 YFSETQ. Here the CDR3 reads CASRRESGANVLTF. Written as DNA, the CDR3 is TGCGCCAGCAGAAGGGAGTCTGGGGCCAACGTCCTGACTTTC.

This chain connects TRBV10-3 to TRBJ2-7, with D unresolved. Per germline, CDR1 ENHRY and CDR2 SYGVKD. Trimming cost V 0 bases and J 3 bases, with 12 bases left between them. The CDR3 sequence is 15 residues long. CDR3 residues: CAISESSPERYEQYF. As DNA, the CDR3 is TGTGCCATCAGTGAGTCGTCGCCAGAGCGCTACGAGCAGTACTTC.

The chain carries TRBV7-9 and TRBJ2-7; weak D call: TRBD2 (6 bases). V was pared by 1 base and J by 6 bases, with 16 bases between. The V gene's germline CDR1 is SEHNR and CDR2 FQNEAQ (reference sequence). The CDR3 extends over 15 amino acids. The CDR3: CASSLVGSKAGEQYF. The CDR3 DNA reads as TGTGCCAGCAGCTTAGTGGGCAGCAAAGCGGGCGAGCAGTACTTC.

This clone was detected many times. The rearrangement links TRBV27 to TRBJ2-2; D remains ambiguous. CDR1 is MNHEY and CDR2 is SMNVEV in the germline V gene (reference sequence). This CDR3 is built from 14 residues. V was cut by 3 bases and J by 1 base, with 6 bases left in between. The CDR3 DNA reads as TGTGCCAGCAGTTTGCGGTTGAACACCGGGGAGCTGTTTTTT. Its protein is CASSLRLNTGELFF.

In this sample, this clone turned up a few times. This CDR3 is CASSQWELNEKLFF. CDR3 in DNA: TGCGCCAGCAGCCAGTGGGAGCTTAATGAAAAACTGTTTTTT. This chain links TRBV5-1 with TRBJ1-4, with D unclear. V was cut by 4 bases and J by 4 bases, with 11 bases left in between. Germline values: CDR1 SGHRS, CDR2 YFSETQ. The CDR3 is 14 residues long.

Only a few counts were recorded for this clone. CDR3 DNA: TGTGCCAGCAGTTCTCCAGGGGAGCACACTGAAGCTTTCTTT. It specifies CASSSPGEHTEAFF. The V and J genes are TRBV28 and TRBJ1-1; D is perhaps TRBD1 (6 bases). Germline CDR1 MDHEN, CDR2 SYDVKM. The CDR3 totals 14 residues. V was pared by 4 bases and J by 3 bases, with 12 bases between.

The rearrangement uses TRBV5-1 and TRBJ1-2; TRBD1 aligns across 9 bases. V trimming: 2 bases; J trimming: 8 bases; junction bases outside the gene matches: 10. The CDR3 extends over 15 amino acids. The germline V gene has CDR1 SGHRS and CDR2 YFSETQ. This CDR3 is CASSFTPGQGGGYTF. In nucleotides, the CDR3 is TGCGCCAGCAGCTTTACCCCGGGACAGGGTGGGGGCTACACCTTC.

V is TRBV30 and J is TRBJ2-3, with unresolved D. The CDR3 has 15 residues. V was trimmed by 4 bases and J by 5 bases, leaving 19 bases between them. Germline CDR1 reads GTSNPN; CDR2 reads SVGIG (reference sequence). This CDR3 is CAWKSVWPFQDTQYF. The CDR3 nucleotides read TGTGCCTGGAAAAGCGTATGGCCATTCCAAGATACGCAGTATTTT.

This clone was counted a few times. DNA of the CDR3: TGTGCCAGCAGTCTAAACTTTCTCTACACCTTC. This encodes CASSLNFLYTF. The V and J genes are TRBV25-1 and TRBJ1-2, with D unclear. The CDR3 is 11 amino acids. Germline lookup yields CDR1 MGHDK and CDR2 SYGVNS. V shed 5 bases and J shed 10 bases, with 11 bases lying between them.

This clone was seen only a few times. The chain combines TRBV19 with TRBJ2-3; 9 bases align to TRBD1. The CDR3 covers 16 residues. Germline CDR1 reads LNHDA; CDR2 reads SQIVND (reference sequence). Trimming took 5 bases from V and 4 from J; bases not matched to a gene: 10. The CDR3 DNA reads TGTGCCAGTAGTTCTCCGGGACAGGGCTCAGCAGATACGCAGTATTTT. It encodes CASSSPGQGSADTQYF.

Note on this clone: This specimen includes other DNA sequences encoding the same CDR3. The chain couples TRBV20-1 to TRBJ2-5; unclear D gene. Trimming pared 0 bases from V and 5 bases from J, leaving 4 bases between. There are 11 residues in the CDR3. Germline V gives CDR1 DFQATT, CDR2 SNEGSKA (reference sequence). The CDR3 bases are TGCAGTGCTAGAGAGCGGGAGACCCAGTACTTC. This codes for CSARERETQYF.

In its sample, this clone was seen a few times. V gene TRBV4-2 combines with J gene TRBJ2-1; 8 bases map to TRBD2. The CDR3 sequence is 16 residues long. V was pared by 4 bases and J by 6 bases, with 11 bases of the junction left unmatched. CDR1 and CDR2 from the germline V gene are LGHNA and YNFKEQ. The CDR3 spells CASSPGGGGRPNEQFF. DNA of the CDR3: TGTGCCAGCAGCCCCGGGGGTGGCGGGAGGCCCAATGAGCAGTTCTTC.

Comments on this clone: In the same sample, other DNA sequences code for this CDR3. The rearrangement joins TRBV11-2 to TRBJ1-1; D not certain. V lost 1 base, J lost 1 base, and 7 bases lay in between. Germline V gene data show CDR1 as SGHAT and CDR2 as FQNNGV. The CDR3 is made up of 14 amino acids. The CDR3 loop reads CASSLVGRNTEAFF. The CDR3 bases are TGTGCCAGCAGCTTAGTGGGTAGGAACACTGAAGCTTTCTTT.

In this sample, this clone turned up once. The rearrangement uses TRBV18 and TRBJ1-1; no firm D call. Trimming pared 2 bases from V and 0 bases from J, leaving 19 bases between. Germline values: CDR1 KGHSH, CDR2 LQKENI. This CDR3 is 18 amino acids long. CDR3 in amino acids: CASSPYSGVGSMNTEAFF. The CDR3 DNA follows: TGTGCCAGCTCACCATATTCCGGGGTGGGATCGATGAACACTGAAGCTTTCTTT.

This chain links TRBV11-2 with TRBJ2-3; 7 bases match TRBD2. Germline assignment: CDR1 SGHAT and CDR2 FQNNGV. The CDR3 has 15 amino acids. J was trimmed by 2 bases and V by 1 base; bases with no gene match: 3. DNA of the CDR3: TGTGCCAGCAGCTTAGGTGCGGGGGACACAGATACGCAGTATTTT. It specifies CASSLGAGDTDTQYF.

Regarding this clone: Other DNA sequences from this sample encode an identical CDR3 as well. The rearrangement links TRBV7-9 to TRBJ1-5; D is possibly TRBD1 (6 bases). V shed 1 base and J shed 4 bases, with 11 bases lying between them. Germline V gene lookup returns CDR1 SEHNR and CDR2 FQNEAQ (reference sequence). The CDR3 contains 15 residues. The CDR3 bases are TGTGCCAGCAGCTTAGGGGCAGGGGATAATCAGCCCCAGCATTTT. Translated: CASSLGAGDNQPQHF.

V usage is TRBV30 and J usage is TRBJ2-3, with TRBD2 identical over 13 bases. The CDR3 is 16 residues long. Trimming at V came to 2 bases and at J to 2 bases, leaving 4 bases not matched to a gene. CDR1 GTSNPN and CDR2 SVGIG come from the germline V gene (reference sequence). The CDR3 here is CAWSPGTSGTTDTQYF. The CDR3 nucleotides are TGTGCCTGGAGTCCGGGGACTAGCGGGACCACAGATACGCAGTATTTT.

Ten or more counts support this clone. The sample carries other DNA sequences with the same CDR3. J is TRBJ1-3 and V is TRBV29-1; no clear D gene. Trimming stripped 0 bases from V and 0 bases from J, with 9 bases between. Germline CDR1 and CDR2: SQVTM and ANQGSEA. The CDR3 covers 15 residues. The CDR3 loop is CSVEDLGSSGNTIYF. The CDR3 DNA follows: TGCAGCGTTGAAGACCTGGGTTCCTCTGGAAACACCATATATTTT.